These 11 T cell receptor beta chains were sequenced from one sample in a study of blood T cell repertoires in COVID-19. Method: immunoSEQ multiplex PCR; TCRdb's copy keeps in-frame clones and lacks some. Of roughly 160,000 clones listed, roughly nine tenths were seen once; the top ten hold approximately 0.48%. The specimen sequenced was peripheral blood. These receptors were taken from a man between 50 and 59 years old with acute or convalescent COVID-19.

In the case of this clone: Other DNA sequences in the sample encode the same CDR3. The genes are TRBV9 and TRBJ1-4; D is undetermined. The CDR3 is made up of 14 amino acids. V lost 2 bases and J 0 bases, leaving 5 bases between the germline ends. Germline values: CDR1 SGDLS, CDR2 YYNGEE. CDR3 bases: TGTGCCAGCAGCGTCGGTACAACTAATGAAAAACTGTTTTTT. This encodes CASSVGTTNEKLFF.

The chain has TRBV13 and TRBJ2-7; 7 bases agree with TRBD1. There are 16 residues in the CDR3. Trimming took 0 bases from V and 0 from J; bases not matched to a gene: 5. Per the germline V gene, CDR1 is PRHDT and CDR2 is FYEKMQ (reference sequence). The CDR3 loop reads CASSLGKGASSYEQYV. In DNA, the CDR3 is TGTGCCAGCAGCTTAGGTAAGGGGGCCAGCTCCTACGAGCAGTACGTC.

This chain connects TRBV7-2 to TRBJ2-7, with a possible D match to TRBD1 (5 bases). The CDR3 contains 15 residues. Germline V gene data show CDR1 as SGHTA and CDR2 as FQGNSA. V shed 5 bases and J shed 0 bases, with 14 bases lying between them. CDR3 region: CASSRDSLGSYEQYV. CDR3 bases: TGTGCCAGCAGCCGCGACAGTCTCGGCTCCTACGAGCAGTACGTC.

This clone was recorded only once. This chain uses TRBV7-3 with TRBJ2-2; weak D call: TRBD1 (6 bases). The germline CDR1 and CDR2 sequences are SGHTA and FQGTGA. Trimming removed 4 bases from V and 6 bases from J, with 12 bases in between. This CDR3 comprises 14 residues. The CDR3 DNA is TGTGCCAGCAGCTCTGCGGACAGCGCCGGGGAGCTGTTTTTT. Its protein product is CASSSADSAGELFF. Variable domain in full (rest from reference TRBV7-3 and TRBJ2-2): GAGVSQTPSNKVTEKGKYVELRCDPISGHTALYWYRQSLGQGPEFLIYFQGTGAADDSGLPNDRFFAVRPEGSVSTLKIQRTERGDSAVYLCASSSADSAGELFFGEGSRLTVL.

The V call is TRBV27, the J call TRBJ1-6; D perhaps matches TRBD1 (6 bases). This CDR3 spans 15 amino acids. Germline lookup yields CDR1 MNHEY and CDR2 SMNVEV (reference sequence). V was clipped by 2 bases and J by 3 bases, with 8 bases between them. CDR3: CASSLQQGYNSPLHF. CDR3 DNA: TGTGCCAGCAGTTTACAACAGGGCTATAATTCACCCCTCCACTTT.

The CDR3: CASSLSLQETQYF. CDR3 sequence (DNA): TGTGCCAGCAGCTTATCACTTCAAGAGACCCAGTACTTC. The rearrangement links TRBV7-3 to TRBJ2-5, with D hard to call. The V gene lost 2 bases and the J gene lost 2 bases, with 6 bases spanning the gap. The CDR3 contains 13 residues. Germline-derived CDR1 and CDR2 are SGHTA and FQGTGA. The full variable domain, rest sourced from reference TRBV7-3 and TRBJ2-5, is GAGVSQTPSNKVTEKGKYVELRCDPISGHTALYWYRQSLGQGPEFLIYFQGTGAADDSGLPNDRFFAVRPEGSVSTLKIQRTERGDSAVYLCASSLSLQETQYFGPGTRLLVL.

This chain's CDR3 is CASSLGSSSYNEQFF. The CDR3 DNA reads TGTGCCAGCAGCTTGGGGAGTAGCTCCTACAATGAGCAGTTCTTC. The genes are TRBV7-3 and TRBJ2-1; TRBD2 is a possible D gene (5 bases). The CDR3 contains 15 residues. V lost 3 bases, J lost 0 bases, and 9 bases lay in between. CDR1 and CDR2 from the germline V gene are SGHTA and FQGTGA.

The chain combines TRBV19 with TRBJ2-1; D not certain. This CDR3 is 11 amino acids long. V lost 7 bases and J lost 1, with 2 bases in between. In germline, CDR1 is LNHDA, CDR2 SQIVND (reference sequence). CDR3 protein: CASTSYNEQFF. The CDR3 region has the DNA TGTGCCAGTACTTCCTACAATGAGCAGTTCTTC.

The chain recombines TRBV29-1 with TRBJ1-2, with D maybe TRBD1 (6 bases). CDR1 and CDR2 (germline): SQVTM, ANQGSEA. The CDR3 runs 12 residues. V lost 4 bases to trimming and J lost 8 bases, with 14 bases between them. The chain's CDR3 is CSVGAPGDGYTF. CDR3 nucleotides: TGCAGCGTTGGGGCCCCAGGGGACGGCTACACCTTC.

CDR3 loop: CASSTGAGPYEQYV. The CDR3 DNA reads TGTGCCAGCTCAACCGGAGCAGGGCCGTACGAGCAGTACGTC. The gene calls are TRBV18 and TRBJ2-7, with D possibly being TRBD1 (5 bases). Trimming took 5 bases from V and 4 from J, leaving 15 bases between them. The CDR3 extends over 14 amino acids. From germline, CDR1 is KGHSH and CDR2 LQKENI.

The rearrangement joins TRBV3-1 (or the pseudogene TRBV3-2) to TRBJ1-2; TRBD1 matches 7 bases. V dropped 4 bases and J dropped 11; count of bases not matched to a gene: 7. The CDR3 totals 12 residues. Germline V gene lookup returns CDR1 LGHDT and CDR2 YNNKEL (reference sequence). CDR3 nucleotide sequence: TGTGCCAGCAGCCTTCGGACAGGCGGATACACCTTC. Translating it yields CASSLRTGGYTF.